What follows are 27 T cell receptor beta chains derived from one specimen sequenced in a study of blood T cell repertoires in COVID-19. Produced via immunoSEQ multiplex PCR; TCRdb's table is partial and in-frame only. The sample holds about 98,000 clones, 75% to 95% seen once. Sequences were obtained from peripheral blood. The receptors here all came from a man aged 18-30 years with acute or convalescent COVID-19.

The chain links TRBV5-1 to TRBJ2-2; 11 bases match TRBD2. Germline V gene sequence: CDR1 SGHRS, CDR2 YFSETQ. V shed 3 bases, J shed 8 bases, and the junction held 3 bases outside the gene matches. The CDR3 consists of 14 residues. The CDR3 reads CASSWLAGGGELFF. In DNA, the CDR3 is TGCGCCAGCAGCTGGCTAGCGGGAGGAGGGGAGCTGTTTTTT.

The CDR3 sequence is CASSLFVSSGTQETQYF. In nucleotides, the CDR3 is TGCGCCAGCAGCTTGTTTGTGAGTAGCGGCACGCAAGAGACCCAGTACTTC. The rearrangement joins TRBV5-1 to TRBJ2-5; a possible D gene is TRBD2 (6 bases). V lost 1 base and J lost 2, with 18 bases in between. Looked up from germline, CDR1 is SGHRS and CDR2 is YFSETQ. CDR3 length: 17 residues.

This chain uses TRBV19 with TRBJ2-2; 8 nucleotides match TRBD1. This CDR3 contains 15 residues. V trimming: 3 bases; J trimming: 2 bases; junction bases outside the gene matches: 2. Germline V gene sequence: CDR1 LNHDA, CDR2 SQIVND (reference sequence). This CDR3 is CASSMQGANTGELFF. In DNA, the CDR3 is TGTGCCAGTAGTATGCAGGGGGCTAACACCGGGGAGCTGTTTTTT.

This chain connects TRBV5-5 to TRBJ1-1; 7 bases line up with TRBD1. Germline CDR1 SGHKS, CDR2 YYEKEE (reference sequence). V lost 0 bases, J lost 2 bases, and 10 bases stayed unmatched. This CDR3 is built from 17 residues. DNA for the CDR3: TGTGCCAGCAGCTTGGGACAGGGTGGGTTATCCAACACTGAAGCTTTCTTT. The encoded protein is CASSLGQGGLSNTEAFF. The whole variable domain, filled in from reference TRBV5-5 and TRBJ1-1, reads DAGVTQSPTHLIKTRGQQVTLRCSPISGHKSVSWYQQVLGQGPQFIFQYYEKEERGRGNFPDRFSARQFPNYSSELNVNALLLGDSALYLCASSLGQGGLSNTEAFFGQGTRLTVV.

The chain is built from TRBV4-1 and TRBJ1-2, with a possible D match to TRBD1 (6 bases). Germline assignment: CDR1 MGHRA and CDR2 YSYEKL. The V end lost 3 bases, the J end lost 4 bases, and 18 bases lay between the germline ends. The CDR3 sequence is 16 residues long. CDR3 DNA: TGCGCCAGCAGCCAGCCCCAAGCAGGACAGACCTATGGCTACACCTTC. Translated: CASSQPQAGQTYGYTF.

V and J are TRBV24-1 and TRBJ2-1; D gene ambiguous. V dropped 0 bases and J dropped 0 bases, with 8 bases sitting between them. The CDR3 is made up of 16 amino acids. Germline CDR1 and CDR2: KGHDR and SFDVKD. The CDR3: CATSDLSGSSYNEQFF. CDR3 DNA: TGTGCCACCAGTGATTTGTCCGGTAGCTCCTACAATGAGCAGTTCTTC.

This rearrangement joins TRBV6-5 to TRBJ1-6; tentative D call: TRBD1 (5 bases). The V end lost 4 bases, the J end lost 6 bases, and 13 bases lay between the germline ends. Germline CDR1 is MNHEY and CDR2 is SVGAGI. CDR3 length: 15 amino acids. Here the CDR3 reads CASSSSRQGNSPLHF. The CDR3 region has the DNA TGTGCCAGCAGTTCCTCGCGGCAGGGTAATTCACCCCTCCACTTT.

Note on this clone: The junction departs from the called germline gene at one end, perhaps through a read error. In DNA, the CDR3 is TGCGCCAGCAGCTTGGTTCTAGGCCAAAACTATGACTACACCTTC. It translates to CASSLVLGQNYDYTF. The V gene is TRBV5-1, the J gene TRBJ1-2, with D unresolved. Per germline, CDR1 SGHRS and CDR2 YFSETQ. The CDR3 loop spans 15 amino acids.

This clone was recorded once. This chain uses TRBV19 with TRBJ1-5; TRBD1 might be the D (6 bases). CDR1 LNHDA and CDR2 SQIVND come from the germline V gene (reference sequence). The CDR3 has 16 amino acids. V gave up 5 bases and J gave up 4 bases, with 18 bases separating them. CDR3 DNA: TGTGCCAGTAGTGTCACACACGGACAGCTTAATCAGCCCCAGCATTTT. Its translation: CASSVTHGQLNQPQHF.

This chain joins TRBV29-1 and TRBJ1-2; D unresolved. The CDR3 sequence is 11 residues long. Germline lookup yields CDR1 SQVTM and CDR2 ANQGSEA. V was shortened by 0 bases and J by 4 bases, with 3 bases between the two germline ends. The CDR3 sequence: CSVEDIYGYTF. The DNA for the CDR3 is TGCAGCGTTGAAGATATCTATGGCTACACCTTC.

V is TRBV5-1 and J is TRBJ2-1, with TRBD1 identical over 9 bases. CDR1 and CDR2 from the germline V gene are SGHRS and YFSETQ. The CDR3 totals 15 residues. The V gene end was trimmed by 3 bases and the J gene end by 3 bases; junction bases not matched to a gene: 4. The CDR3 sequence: CASSWGQGYYNEQFF. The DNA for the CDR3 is TGCGCCAGCAGCTGGGGACAGGGATACTACAATGAGCAGTTCTTC.

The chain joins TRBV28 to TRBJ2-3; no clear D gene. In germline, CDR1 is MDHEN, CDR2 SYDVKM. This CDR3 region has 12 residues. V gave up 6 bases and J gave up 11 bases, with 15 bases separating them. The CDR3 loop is CASSITQYEQYF. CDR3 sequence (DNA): TGTGCCAGCAGCATCACTCAATACGAGCAGTATTTT.

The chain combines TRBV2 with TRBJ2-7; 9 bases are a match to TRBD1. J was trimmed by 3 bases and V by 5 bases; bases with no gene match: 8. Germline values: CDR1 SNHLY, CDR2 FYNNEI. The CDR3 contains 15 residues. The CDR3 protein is CASSSGTGSDYEQYF. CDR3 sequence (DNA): TGTGCCAGCAGTTCCGGGACAGGGTCCGACTACGAGCAGTACTTC.

The CDR3 reads CASSQDRAGVYTEAFF. DNA for the CDR3: TGCGCCAGCAGCCAAGATAGGGCAGGGGTGTACACTGAAGCTTTCTTT. The chain couples TRBV4-1 to TRBJ1-1; D may be TRBD1 (6 bases). CDR1 MGHRA and CDR2 YSYEKL come from the germline V gene. V lost 0 bases and J lost 3, with 14 bases in between. The CDR3 extends over 16 amino acids.

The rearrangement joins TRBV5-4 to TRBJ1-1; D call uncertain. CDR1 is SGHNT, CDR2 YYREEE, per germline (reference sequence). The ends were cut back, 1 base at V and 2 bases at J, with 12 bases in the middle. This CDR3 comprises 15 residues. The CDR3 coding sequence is TGTGCCAGCAGCTTGCGAACAGTTATTAACACTGAAGCTTTCTTT. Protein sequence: CASSLRTVINTEAFF. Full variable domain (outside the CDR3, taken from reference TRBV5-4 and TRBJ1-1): ETGVTQSPTHLIKTRGQQVTLRCSSQSGHNTVSWYQQALGQGPQFIFQYYREEENGRGNFPPRFSGLQFPNYSSELNVNALELDDSALYLCASSLRTVINTEAFFGQGTRLTVV.

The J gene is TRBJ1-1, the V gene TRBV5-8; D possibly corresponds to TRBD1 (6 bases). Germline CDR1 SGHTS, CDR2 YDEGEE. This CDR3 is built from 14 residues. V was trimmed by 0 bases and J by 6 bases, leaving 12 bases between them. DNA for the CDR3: TGTGCCAGCAGCTTGGGCACAGGGCTTGCTGAAGCTTTCTTT. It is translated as CASSLGTGLAEAFF. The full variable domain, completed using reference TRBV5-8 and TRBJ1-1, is EAGVTQSPTHLIKTRGQQATLRCSPISGHTSVYWYQQALGLGLQFLLWYDEGEERNRGNFPPRFSGRQFPNYSSELNVNALELEDSALYLCASSLGTGLAEAFFGQGTRLTVV.

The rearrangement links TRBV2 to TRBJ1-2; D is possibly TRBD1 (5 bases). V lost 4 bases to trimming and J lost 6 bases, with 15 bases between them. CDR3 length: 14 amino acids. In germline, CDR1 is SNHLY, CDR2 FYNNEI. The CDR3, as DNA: TGTGCCAGCAGTGGATGGGGGGTAAACGATGGCTACACCTTC. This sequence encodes CASSGWGVNDGYTF.

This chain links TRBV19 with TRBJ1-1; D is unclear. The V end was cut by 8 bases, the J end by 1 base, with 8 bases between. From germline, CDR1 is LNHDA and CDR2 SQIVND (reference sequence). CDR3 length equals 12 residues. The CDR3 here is CASGNRNTEAFF. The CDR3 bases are TGTGCCAGTGGTAACAGGAACACTGAAGCTTTCTTT.

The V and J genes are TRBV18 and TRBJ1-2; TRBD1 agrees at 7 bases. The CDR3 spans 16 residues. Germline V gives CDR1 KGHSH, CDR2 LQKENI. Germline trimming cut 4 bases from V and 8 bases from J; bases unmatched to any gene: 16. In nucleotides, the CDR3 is TGTGCCAGCTCACAACGCCTCGGGACAGCTTTAAGGGGCTACACCTTC. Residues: CASSQRLGTALRGYTF.

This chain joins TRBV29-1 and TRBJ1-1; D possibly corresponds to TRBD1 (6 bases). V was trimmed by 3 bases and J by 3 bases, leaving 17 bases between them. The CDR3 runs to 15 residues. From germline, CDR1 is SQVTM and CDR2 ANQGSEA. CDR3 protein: CSVDMGGREDTEAFF. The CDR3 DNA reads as TGCAGCGTTGATATGGGGGGGCGCGAGGACACTGAAGCTTTCTTT.

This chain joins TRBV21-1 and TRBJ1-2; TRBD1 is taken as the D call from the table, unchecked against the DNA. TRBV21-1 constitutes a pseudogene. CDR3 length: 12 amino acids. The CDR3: CASSKGGGSGTF. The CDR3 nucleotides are TGTGCCAGCAGCAAAGGAGGGGGTTCGGGCACCTTC.

DNA for the CDR3: TGCGCCAGCAGCCAAGTTCCGGGACAGGGGGCGCACGAGCAGTACTTC. It encodes CASSQVPGQGAHEQYF. This chain links TRBV4-1 with TRBJ2-7, with 12 bases that match TRBD1. This CDR3 has 16 residues. Per the germline V gene, CDR1 is MGHRA and CDR2 is YSYEKL. The junction had 6 bases not matched to a gene; V was cut back by 1 base and J by 5 bases.

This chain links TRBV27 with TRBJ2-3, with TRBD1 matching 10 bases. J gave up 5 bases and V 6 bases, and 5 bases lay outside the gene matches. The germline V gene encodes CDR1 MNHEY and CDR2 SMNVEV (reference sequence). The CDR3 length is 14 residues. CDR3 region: CASSLGQGRDTQYF. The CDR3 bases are TGTGCCAGCAGCTTGGGACAGGGGCGAGATACGCAGTATTTT.

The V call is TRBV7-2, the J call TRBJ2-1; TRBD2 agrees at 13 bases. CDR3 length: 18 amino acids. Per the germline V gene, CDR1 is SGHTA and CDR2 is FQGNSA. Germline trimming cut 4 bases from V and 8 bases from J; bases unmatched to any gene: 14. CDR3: CASSSFGTSGTNWDEQFF. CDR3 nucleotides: TGTGCCAGCAGCTCCTTCGGGACTAGCGGGACGAATTGGGATGAGCAGTTCTTC.

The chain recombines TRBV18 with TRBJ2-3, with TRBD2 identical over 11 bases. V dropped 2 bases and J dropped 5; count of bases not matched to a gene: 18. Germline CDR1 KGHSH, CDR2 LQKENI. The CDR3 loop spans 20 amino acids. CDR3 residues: CASSPFMTVHSGGAKDTQYF. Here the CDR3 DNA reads TGTGCCAGCTCACCATTCATGACCGTCCATAGCGGGGGGGCTAAAGATACGCAGTATTTT.

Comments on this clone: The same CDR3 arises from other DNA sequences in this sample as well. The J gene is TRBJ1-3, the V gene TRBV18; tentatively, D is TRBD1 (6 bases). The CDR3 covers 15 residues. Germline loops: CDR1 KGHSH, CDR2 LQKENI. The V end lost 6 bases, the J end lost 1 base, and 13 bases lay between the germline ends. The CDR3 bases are TGTGCCAGCTCGCTAACAGGGACATCTGGAAACACCATATATTTT. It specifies CASSLTGTSGNTIYF.

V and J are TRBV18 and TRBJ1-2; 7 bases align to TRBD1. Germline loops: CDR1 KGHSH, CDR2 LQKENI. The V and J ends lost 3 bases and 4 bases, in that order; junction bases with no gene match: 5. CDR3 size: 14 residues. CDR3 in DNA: TGTGCCAGCTCACCGACACAGGGGATCTATGGCTACACCTTC. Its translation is CASSPTQGIYGYTF.